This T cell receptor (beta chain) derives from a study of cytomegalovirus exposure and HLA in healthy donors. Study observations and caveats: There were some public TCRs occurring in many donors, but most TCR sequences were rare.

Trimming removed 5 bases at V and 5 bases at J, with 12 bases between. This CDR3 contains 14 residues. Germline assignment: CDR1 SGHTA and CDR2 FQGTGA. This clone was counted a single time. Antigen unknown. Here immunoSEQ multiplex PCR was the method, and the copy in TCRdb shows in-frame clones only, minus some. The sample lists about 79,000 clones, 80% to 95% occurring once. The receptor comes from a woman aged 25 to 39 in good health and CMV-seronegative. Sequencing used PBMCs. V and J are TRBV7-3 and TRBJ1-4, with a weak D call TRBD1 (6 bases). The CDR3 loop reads CASSEGGTNEKLFF. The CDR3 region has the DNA TGTGCCAGCAGCGAAGGGGGTACAAATGAAAAACTGTTTTTT.